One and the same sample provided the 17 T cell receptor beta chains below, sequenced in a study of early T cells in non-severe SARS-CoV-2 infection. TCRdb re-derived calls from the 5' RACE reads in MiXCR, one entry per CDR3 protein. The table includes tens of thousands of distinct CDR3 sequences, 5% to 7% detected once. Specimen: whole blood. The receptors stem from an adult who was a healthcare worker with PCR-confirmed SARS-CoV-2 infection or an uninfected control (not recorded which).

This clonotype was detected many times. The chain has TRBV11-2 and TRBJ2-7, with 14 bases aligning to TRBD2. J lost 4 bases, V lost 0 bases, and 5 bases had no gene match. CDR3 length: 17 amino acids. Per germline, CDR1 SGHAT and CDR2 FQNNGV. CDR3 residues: CASSLDVGTSGSYEQYF. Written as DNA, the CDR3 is TGTGCCAGCAGCTTAGATGTCGGGACTAGCGGGAGTTACGAGCAGTACTTC.

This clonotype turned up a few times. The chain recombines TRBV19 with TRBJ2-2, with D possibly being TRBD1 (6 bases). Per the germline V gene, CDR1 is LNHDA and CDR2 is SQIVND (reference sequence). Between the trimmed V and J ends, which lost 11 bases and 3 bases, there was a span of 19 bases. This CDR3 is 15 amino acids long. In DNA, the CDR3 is TGTGCCTCACAAGCCCAGGGGTTTGACACCGGGGAGCTGTTTTTT. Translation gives CASQAQGFDTGELFF.

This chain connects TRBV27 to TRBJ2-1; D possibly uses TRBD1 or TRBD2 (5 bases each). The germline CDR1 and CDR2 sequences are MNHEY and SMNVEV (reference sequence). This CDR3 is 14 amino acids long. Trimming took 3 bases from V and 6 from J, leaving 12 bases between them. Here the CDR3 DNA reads TGTGCCAGCAGTTTTAAGGGACCTTCCAATGAGCAGTTCTTC. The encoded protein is CASSFKGPSNEQFF.

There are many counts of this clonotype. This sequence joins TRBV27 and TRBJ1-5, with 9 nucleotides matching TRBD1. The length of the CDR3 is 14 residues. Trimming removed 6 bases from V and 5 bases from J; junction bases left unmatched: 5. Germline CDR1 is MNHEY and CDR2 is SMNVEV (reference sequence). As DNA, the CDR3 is TGTGCCAGCAGGGCCGGGACAGGGCATCAGCCCCAGCATTTT. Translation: CASRAGTGHQPQHF.

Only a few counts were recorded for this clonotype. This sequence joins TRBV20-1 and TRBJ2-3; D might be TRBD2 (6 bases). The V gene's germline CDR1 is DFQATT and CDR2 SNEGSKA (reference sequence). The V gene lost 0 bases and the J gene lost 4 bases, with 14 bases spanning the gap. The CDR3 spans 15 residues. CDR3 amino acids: CSARDRPSVSDTQYF. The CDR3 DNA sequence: TGCAGTGCTAGAGATCGGCCTAGCGTATCAGATACGCAGTATTTT.

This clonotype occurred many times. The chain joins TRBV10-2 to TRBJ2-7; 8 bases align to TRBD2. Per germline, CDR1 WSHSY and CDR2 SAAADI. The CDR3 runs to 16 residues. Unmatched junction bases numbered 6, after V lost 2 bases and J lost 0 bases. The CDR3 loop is CASSEPAGVGSYEQYF. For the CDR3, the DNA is TGCGCCAGCAGTGAGCCAGCGGGAGTGGGCTCCTACGAGCAGTACTTC.

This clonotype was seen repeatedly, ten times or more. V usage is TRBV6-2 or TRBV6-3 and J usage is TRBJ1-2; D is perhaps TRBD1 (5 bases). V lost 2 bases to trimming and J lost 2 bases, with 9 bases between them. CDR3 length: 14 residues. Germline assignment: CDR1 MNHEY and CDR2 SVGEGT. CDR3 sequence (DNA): TGTGCCAGCAGTTACAGGGGAAGGAACTATGGCTACACCTTC. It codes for CASSYRGRNYGYTF.

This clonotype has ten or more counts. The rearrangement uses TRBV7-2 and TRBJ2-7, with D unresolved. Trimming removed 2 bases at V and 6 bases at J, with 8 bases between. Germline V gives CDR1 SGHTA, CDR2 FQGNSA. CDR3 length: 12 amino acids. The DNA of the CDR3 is TGTGCCAGCAGCTTAAGGGTGTCCGAGCAGTACTTC. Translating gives CASSLRVSEQYF.

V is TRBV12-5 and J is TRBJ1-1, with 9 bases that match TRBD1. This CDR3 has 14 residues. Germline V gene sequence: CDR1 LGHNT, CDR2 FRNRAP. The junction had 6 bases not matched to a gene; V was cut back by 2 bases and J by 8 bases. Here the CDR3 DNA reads TGTGCTAGTGGTTTGCCCCGGGGGACAGGGGAAGCTTTCTTT. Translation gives CASGLPRGTGEAFF.

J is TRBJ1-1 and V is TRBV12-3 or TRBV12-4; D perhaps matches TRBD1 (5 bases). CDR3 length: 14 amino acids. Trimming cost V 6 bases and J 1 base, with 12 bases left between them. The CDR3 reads CASRTGTRNTEAFF. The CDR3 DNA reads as TGTGCCAGCAGGACCGGGACCCGGAACACTGAAGCTTTCTTT.

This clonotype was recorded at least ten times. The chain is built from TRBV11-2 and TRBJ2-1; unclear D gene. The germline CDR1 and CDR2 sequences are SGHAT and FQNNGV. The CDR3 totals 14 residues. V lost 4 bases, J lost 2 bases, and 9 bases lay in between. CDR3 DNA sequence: TGTGCCAGCAGCTCGCCGGGTCCCTACAATGAGCAGTTCTTC. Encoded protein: CASSSPGPYNEQFF.

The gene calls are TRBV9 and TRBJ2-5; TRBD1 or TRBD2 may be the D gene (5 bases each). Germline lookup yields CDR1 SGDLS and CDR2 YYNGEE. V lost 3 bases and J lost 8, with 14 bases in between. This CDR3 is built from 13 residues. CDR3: CASSARDVATQYF. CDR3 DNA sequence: TGTGCCAGCAGCGCCCGGGACGTAGCAACCCAGTACTTC.

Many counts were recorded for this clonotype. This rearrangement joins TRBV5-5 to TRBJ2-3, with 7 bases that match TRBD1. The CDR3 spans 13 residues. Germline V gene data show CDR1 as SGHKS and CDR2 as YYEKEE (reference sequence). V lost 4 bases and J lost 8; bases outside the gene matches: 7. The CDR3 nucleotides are TGTGCCAGCAGCACCCAACAGGGGAGTACGCAGTATTTT. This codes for CASSTQQGSTQYF.

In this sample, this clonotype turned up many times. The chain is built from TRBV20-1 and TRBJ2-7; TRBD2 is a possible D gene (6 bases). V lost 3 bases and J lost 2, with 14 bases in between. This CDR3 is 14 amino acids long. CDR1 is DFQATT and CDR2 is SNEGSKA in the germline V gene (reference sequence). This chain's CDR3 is CSARALATAYEQYF. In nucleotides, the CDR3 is TGCAGTGCTAGGGCTCTAGCGACCGCCTACGAGCAGTACTTC.

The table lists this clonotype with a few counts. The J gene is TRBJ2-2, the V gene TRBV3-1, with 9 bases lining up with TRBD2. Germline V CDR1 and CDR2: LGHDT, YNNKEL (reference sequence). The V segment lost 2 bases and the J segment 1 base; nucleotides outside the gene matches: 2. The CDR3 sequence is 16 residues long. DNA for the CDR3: TGTGCCAGCAGCCAAAAGCGGGGGGTGAACACCGGGGAGCTGTTTTTT. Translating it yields CASSQKRGVNTGELFF.

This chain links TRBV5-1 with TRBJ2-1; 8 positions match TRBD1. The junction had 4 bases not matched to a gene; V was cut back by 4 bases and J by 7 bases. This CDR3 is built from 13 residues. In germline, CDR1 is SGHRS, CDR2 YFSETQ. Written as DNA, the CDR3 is TGCGCCAGCAGCCTTACAGGGGGTAATGAGCAGTTCTTC. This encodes CASSLTGGNEQFF. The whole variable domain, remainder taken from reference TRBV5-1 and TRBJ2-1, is KAGVTQTPRYLIKTRGQQVTLSCSPISGHRSVSWYQQTPGQGLQFLFEYFSETQRNKGNFPGRFSGRQFSNSRSEMNVSTLELGDSALYLCASSLTGGNEQFFGPGTRLTVL.

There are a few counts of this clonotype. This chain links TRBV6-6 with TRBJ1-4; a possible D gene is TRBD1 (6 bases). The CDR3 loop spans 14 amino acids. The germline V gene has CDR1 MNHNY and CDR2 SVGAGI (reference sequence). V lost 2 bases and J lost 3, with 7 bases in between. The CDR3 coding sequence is TGTGCCAGCAGTTACGGGACATCTAATGAAAAACTGTTTTTT. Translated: CASSYGTSNEKLFF.